These T cell receptor beta chains were read from a single sample in a study of blood T cells in healthy people across ages. TCRdb recomputed calls from the 5' RACE reads with MiXCR, one row per CDR3 protein. This sample carries 1.5 million to 2 million distinct CDR3 sequences, around 50% of them seen once, and the ten largest clones take less than 2.5%. The specimen sequenced was blood. The receptors shown here come from a middle-aged woman in good health. Both conserved end residues are part of each CDR3. A D gene is named only where the DNA matches it firmly. Clone size is stated in some rows and not others, as once, few, many or a class when expanded.

V gene	J gene	clone size	D gene	CDR3 protein	CDR3 DNA
TRBV20-1	TRBJ2-3	-	-	CSADPLLGLFPDTQYF	TGCAGTGCCGACCCCCTCCTAGGGCTTTTTCCAGATACGCAGTATTTT
TRBV20-1	TRBJ2-5	few	-	CSASERETQYF	TGCAGTGCTAGTGAGCGAGAGACCCAGTACTTC
TRBV10-3	TRBJ2-7	few	-	CAISDLYEQYF	TGTGCCATCAGTGATCTATACGAGCAGTACTTC
TRBV4-2	TRBJ2-1	-	-	CASSLLQGPDSYEQFF	TGTGCCAGCAGCCTTCTACAGGGACCCGATTCCTACGAGCAGTTCTTT
TRBV7-2	TRBJ2-7	-	TRBD1	CARSRLRQGSSYEQYF	TGTGCCCGCAGCAGATTAAGACAGGGTAGTTCCTACGAGCAGTACTTC
TRBV7-9	TRBJ1-2	-	-	CASSPAGTDMRDTF	TGTGCCAGCAGCCCGGCCGGGACGGATATGAGGGACACCTTC
TRBV7-9	TRBJ2-5	-	TRBD2	CASSFSTSGRETQYF	TGTGCCAGCAGCTTTAGCACTAGCGGTAGAGAGACCCAGTACTTC
TRBV11-3	TRBJ2-1	few	TRBD1	CASSQGQGTSHEQFF	TGTGCCAGCAGCCAAGGACAGGGGACGTCGCATGAGCAGTTCTTC
TRBV4-3	TRBJ2-2	-	TRBD2	CASSQDGAGVLTGELFF	TGCGCCAGCAGCCAAGACGGCGCGGGGGTTCTCACCGGGGAGCTGTTTTTT
TRBV7-2	TRBJ2-3	few	-	CASSLSNTQYF	TGTGCCAGCAGCTTATCGAATACGCAGTATTTT
TRBV5-1	TRBJ2-3	-	-	CASSLENIDTQYF	TGCGCCAGCAGCTTGGAAAATATAGATACGCAGTATTTT
TRBV6-2/TRBV6-3	TRBJ2-7	few	TRBD2	CASSYTRNPGLATYYEQYF	TGTGCCAGCAGTTACACCCGAAACCCGGGACTAGCAACCTACTACGAGCAGTACTTC
TRBV18	TRBJ2-1	-	-	CASSPPQGIEQFF	TGTGCCAGCTCACCTCCACAGGGAATTGAGCAGTTCTTC
TRBV28	TRBJ1-2	few	-	CASSEDMVDGYTF	TGTGCCAGCAGTGAGGACATGGTCGATGGCTACACCTTC
TRBV27	TRBJ1-2	-	-	CASSTPGAYGYTF	TGTGCCAGCAGTACCCCAGGGGCTTATGGCTACACCTTC
TRBV6-2/TRBV6-3	TRBJ2-5	-	TRBD2	CASSYSGAPPETQYF	TGTGCCAGCAGTTACAGCGGGGCTCCTCCAGAGACCCAGTACTTC
TRBV20-1	TRBJ2-4	few	-	CSAQARLGGTKNIQYF	TGCAGTGCTCAAGCCCGACTAGGAGGTACCAAAAACATTCAGTACTTC
TRBV20-1	TRBJ2-1	-	-	CSASPRFDEQFF	TGCAGTGCTAGTCCCCGGTTCGATGAGCAGTTCTTC
TRBV7-2	TRBJ2-1	few	TRBD2	CASSLRLAGGPLDEQFF	TGTGCCAGCAGCTTAAGACTAGCGGGGGGGCCCCTCGATGAGCAGTTCTTC
TRBV29-1	TRBJ2-1	once	TRBD2	CSVEPGGQDEQFF	TGCAGCGTAGAGCCGGGGGGGCAAGATGAGCAGTTCTTC
TRBV28	TRBJ2-7	-	-	CASSLWAQSGTSYEQYF	TGTGCCAGCAGTTTATGGGCGCAATCCGGGACAAGTTACGAGCAGTACTTC
TRBV7-2	TRBJ1-2	few	-	CASSSIAGQNYGYTF	TGTGCCAGCAGCAGTATCGCGGGGCAAAATTATGGCTACACCTTC
TRBV7-9	TRBJ2-3	-	-	CASSLVGTRYTDTQYF	TGTGCCAGCAGCTTAGTGGGGACACGATACACAGATACGCAGTATTTT
TRBV10-3	TRBJ2-7	-	-	CAISLGDYEQYF	TGTGCCATCAGCCTGGGGGACTACGAGCAGTACTTC
TRBV4-3	TRBJ2-3	-	-	CASSQEPRDRLTDTQYF	TGCGCCAGCAGCCAAGAGCCCCGGGATCGCTTGACAGATACGCAGTATTTT
TRBV7-2	TRBJ2-1	few	TRBD2	CASSRASGGNNEQFF	TGTGCCAGCAGCCGAGCTAGCGGGGGGAACAATGAGCAGTTCTTC
TRBV4-3	TRBJ2-1	few	TRBD2	CASSQDLAGGILYNEQFF	TGCGCCAGCAGCCAAGATCTAGCCGGGGGGATCCTATACAATGAGCAGTTCTTC
TRBV20-1	TRBJ2-7	-	TRBD2	CSASGGGAYEQYF	TGCAGTGCTAGCGGGGGGGGAGCCTACGAGCAGTACTTC
TRBV11-2	TRBJ1-2	few	TRBD1	CASSFQTGGLNYGYTF	TGTGCCAGCAGCTTTCAGACAGGGGGTCTTAACTATGGCTACACCTTC
TRBV24-1	TRBJ2-3	-	-	CATSDISTDTQYF	TGTGCCACCAGTGATATAAGCACAGATACGCAGTATTTT
TRBV7-3	TRBJ2-3	-	TRBD2	CASSLSGGYLDTQYF	TGTGCCAGCAGCCTGAGCGGGGGCTATCTGGATACGCAGTATTTT
TRBV29-1	TRBJ2-1	-	-	CSVGDRPNEQFF	TGCAGCGTTGGTGACAGGCCCAATGAGCAGTTCTTC
TRBV27	TRBJ2-1	many	-	CASSLSRIGGYNEQFF	TGTGCCAGCAGTTTATCCCGTATAGGGGGCTACAATGAGCAGTTCTTC
TRBV14	TRBJ1-4	-	-	CASSQDGIPSRKLFF	TGTGCCAGCAGCCAAGATGGGATCCCTAGTCGAAAACTGTTTTTT
TRBV12-3/TRBV12-4	TRBJ2-3	-	-	CASGVGGGGLDTQYF	TGTGCCAGCGGAGTGGGAGGGGGTGGGTTAGATACGCAGTATTTT
TRBV7-9	TRBJ2-1	few	-	CASSPPGVGFNEQFF	TGTGCCAGCAGCCCACCCGGGGTAGGGTTCAATGAGCAGTTCTTC
TRBV4-3	TRBJ2-7	-	-	CASSQDREREQYF	TGCGCCAGCAGCCAAGACAGGGAACGCGAGCAGTACTTC
TRBV12-3/TRBV12-4	TRBJ1-1	-	-	CASVGQNMNTEAFF	TGTGCCAGTGTGGGACAAAACATGAACACTGAAGCTTTCTTT
TRBV7-2	TRBJ2-3	once	-	CASSKAQGPDTQYF	TGTGCCAGCAGCAAAGCGCAAGGCCCAGATACGCAGTATTTT
TRBV3-1	TRBJ2-1	few	TRBD2	CASSQDRGGGHNEQFF	TGTGCCAGCAGCCAAGATCGCGGGGGGGGCCACAATGAGCAGTTCTTC